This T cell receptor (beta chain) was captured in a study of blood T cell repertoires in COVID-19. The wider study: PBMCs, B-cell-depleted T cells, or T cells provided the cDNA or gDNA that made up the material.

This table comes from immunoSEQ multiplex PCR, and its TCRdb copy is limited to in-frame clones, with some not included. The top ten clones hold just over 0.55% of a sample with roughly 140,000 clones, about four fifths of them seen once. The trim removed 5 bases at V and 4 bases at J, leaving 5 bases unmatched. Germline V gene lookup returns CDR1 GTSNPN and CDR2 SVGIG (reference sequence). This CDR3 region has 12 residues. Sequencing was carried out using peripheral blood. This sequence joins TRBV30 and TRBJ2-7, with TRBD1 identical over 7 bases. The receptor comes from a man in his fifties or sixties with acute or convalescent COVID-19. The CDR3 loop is CAWSGTAYEQYF. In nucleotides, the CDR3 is TGTGCCTGGTCCGGGACAGCATACGAGCAGTACTTC.